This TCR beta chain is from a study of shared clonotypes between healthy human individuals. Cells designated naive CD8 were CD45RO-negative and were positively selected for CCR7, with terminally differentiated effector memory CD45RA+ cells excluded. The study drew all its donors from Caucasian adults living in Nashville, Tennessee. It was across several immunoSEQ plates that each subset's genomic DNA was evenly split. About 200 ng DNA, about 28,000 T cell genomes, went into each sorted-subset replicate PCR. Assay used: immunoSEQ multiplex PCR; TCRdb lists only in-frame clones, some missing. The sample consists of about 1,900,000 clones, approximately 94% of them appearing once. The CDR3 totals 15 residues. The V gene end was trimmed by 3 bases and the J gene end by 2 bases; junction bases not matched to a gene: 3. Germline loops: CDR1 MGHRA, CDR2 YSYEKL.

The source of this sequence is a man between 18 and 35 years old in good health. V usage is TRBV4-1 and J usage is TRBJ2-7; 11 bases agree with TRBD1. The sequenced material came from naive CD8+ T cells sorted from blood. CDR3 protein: CASSHGQGAAYEQYF. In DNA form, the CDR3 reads TGCGCCAGCAGCCACGGACAGGGGGCGGCCTACGAGCAGTACTTC.